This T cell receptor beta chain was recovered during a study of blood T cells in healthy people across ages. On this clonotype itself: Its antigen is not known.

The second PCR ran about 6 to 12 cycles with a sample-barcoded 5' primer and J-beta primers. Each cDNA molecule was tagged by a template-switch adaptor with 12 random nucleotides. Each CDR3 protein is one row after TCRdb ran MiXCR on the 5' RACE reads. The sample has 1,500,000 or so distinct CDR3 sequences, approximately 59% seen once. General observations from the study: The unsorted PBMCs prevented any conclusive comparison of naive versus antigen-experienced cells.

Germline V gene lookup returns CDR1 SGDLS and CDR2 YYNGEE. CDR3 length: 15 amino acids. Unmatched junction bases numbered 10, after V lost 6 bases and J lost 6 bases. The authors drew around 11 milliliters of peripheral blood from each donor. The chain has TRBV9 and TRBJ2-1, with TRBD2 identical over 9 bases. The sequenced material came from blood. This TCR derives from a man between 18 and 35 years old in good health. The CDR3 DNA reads TGTGCCAGCATGGCGGGGGGGCTTTATAGCAATGAGCAGTTCTTC. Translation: CASMAGGLYSNEQFF.